These 7 T cell receptor beta chains originate from one sample sequenced in a study of shared clonotypes between healthy human individuals. Sequencing used immunoSEQ multiplex PCR; TCRdb keeps in-frame clones, though not all of them. This table has some 2.3 million clones, approximately 93% appearing once. Sequencing used naive CD4+ T cells from PBMCs. Subset denoted: CD45RA+ positively selected. These receptors were collected from a man aged 18 to 29 in good health. Some clones in this sample may be carry-over from other donors' samples.

The V call is TRBV6-5, the J call TRBJ1-2; D not certain. The germline V gene has CDR1 MNHEY and CDR2 SVGAGI. This CDR3 has 14 amino acids. V was cut by 0 bases and J by 4 bases, with 9 bases left in between. The CDR3 DNA reads as TGTGCCAGCAGTTACTCCCCCCCGACCTATGGCTACACCTTC. Protein: CASSYSPPTYGYTF.

This clone is a singleton in its sample. V is TRBV5-4 and J is TRBJ2-7, with 14 bases that match TRBD2. This CDR3 is 17 amino acids long. Looked up from germline, CDR1 is SGHNT and CDR2 is YYREEE (reference sequence). The junction had 8 bases not matched to a gene; V was cut back by 1 base and J by 5 bases. In DNA, the CDR3 is TGTGCCAGCAGCTTGTTCGTCACGACTAGCGGGGGGGACGAGCAGTACTTC. Residues: CASSLFVTTSGGDEQYF.

This clone was seen just once. The J gene is TRBJ2-7, the V gene TRBV5-1; the match to TRBD1 covers 9 bases. Losses at the gene ends were 0 bases for V and 5 bases for J; bases not matched to a gene: 9. The CDR3 is 16 residues long. Germline CDR1 and CDR2: SGHRS and YFSETQ. The CDR3 protein is CASSLGRGDRAHEQYF. The CDR3 bases are TGCGCCAGCAGCTTGGGGCGCGGGGACAGGGCCCACGAGCAGTACTTC. Variable domain in full (rest from reference TRBV5-1 and TRBJ2-7): KAGVTQTPRYLIKTRGQQVTLSCSPISGHRSVSWYQQTPGQGLQFLFEYFSETQRNKGNFPGRFSGRQFSNSRSEMNVSTLELGDSALYLCASSLGRGDRAHEQYFGPGTRLTVT.

V usage is TRBV5-1 and J usage is TRBJ2-3; 11 bases line up with TRBD2. J gave up 1 base and V 4 bases, and 2 bases lay outside the gene matches. The germline gives CDR1 SGHRS, CDR2 YFSETQ. CDR3 length equals 15 residues. CDR3 bases: TGCGCCAGCAGCGAGGGACTAGCGGGCACAGATACGCAGTATTTT. This sequence encodes CASSEGLAGTDTQYF. Combining the CDR3 with reference TRBV5-1 and TRBJ2-3 gives the whole variable domain KAGVTQTPRYLIKTRGQQVTLSCSPISGHRSVSWYQQTPGQGLQFLFEYFSETQRNKGNFPGRFSGRQFSNSRSEMNVSTLELGDSALYLCASSEGLAGTDTQYFGPGTRLTVL.

The sample holds a few counts of this clone. This sample includes further DNA sequences coding for the same CDR3. The rearrangement joins TRBV5-1 to TRBJ1-1; D uncertain. Per the germline V gene, CDR1 is SGHRS and CDR2 is YFSETQ. V lost 0 bases and J 1 base, leaving 7 bases between the germline ends. The CDR3 totals 14 residues. Written as DNA, the CDR3 is TGCGCCAGCAGCTTGGACAGAACGAACACTGAAGCTTTCTTT. Protein product: CASSLDRTNTEAFF.

The chain is built from TRBV10-1 and TRBJ1-2; weak D call: TRBD1 (6 bases). CDR3 size: 15 residues. V lost 7 bases and J lost 0, with 15 bases in between. CDR1 and CDR2 (germline): WNHNN, SYGVQD (reference sequence). In DNA, the CDR3 is TGCGCCAGCAATAGGGGGGGCCCACCTAACTATGGCTACACCTTC. It yields the protein CASNRGGPPNYGYTF.

The chain combines TRBV9 with TRBJ2-7; perhaps TRBD1 as D (5 bases). Germline V CDR1 and CDR2: SGDLS, YYNGEE. The CDR3 extends over 14 amino acids. The germline V and J ends were trimmed by 0 bases and 1 base, with 8 bases remaining between them. The CDR3 DNA sequence: TGTGCCAGCAGCGTAGGACAGATTTCCTACGAGCAGTACTTC. Amino acids: CASSVGQISYEQYF. Using reference TRBV9 and TRBJ2-7 for the parts outside the CDR3, the full variable domain is DSGVTQTPKHLITATGQRVTLRCSPRSGDLSVYWYQQSLDQGLQFLIQYYNGEERAKGNILERFSAQQFPDLHSELNLSSLELGDSALYFCASSVGQISYEQYFGPGTRLTVT.